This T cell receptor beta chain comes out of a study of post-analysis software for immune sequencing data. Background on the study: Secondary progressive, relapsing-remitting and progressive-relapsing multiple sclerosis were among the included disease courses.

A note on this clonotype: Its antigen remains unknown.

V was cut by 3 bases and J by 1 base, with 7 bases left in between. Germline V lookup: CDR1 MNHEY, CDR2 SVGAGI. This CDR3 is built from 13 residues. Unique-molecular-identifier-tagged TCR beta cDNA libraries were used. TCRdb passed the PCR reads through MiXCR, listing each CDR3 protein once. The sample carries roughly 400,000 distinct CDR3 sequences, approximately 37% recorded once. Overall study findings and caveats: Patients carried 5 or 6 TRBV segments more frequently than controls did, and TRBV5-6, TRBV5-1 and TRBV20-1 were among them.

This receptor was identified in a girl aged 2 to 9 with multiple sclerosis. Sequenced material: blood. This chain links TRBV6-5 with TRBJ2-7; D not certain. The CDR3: CASSYGVSYEQYF. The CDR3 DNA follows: TGTGCCAGCAGTTATGGGGTTTCCTACGAGCAGTACTTC.